This T cell receptor (beta chain) was recorded in a study of graft-versus-host responses after intestinal transplantation. Study-wide results and limits: Circulating GvH clones peaking coincided with falling HvG clones soon after transplant. In recipient marrow, GvH clones were found, and some appeared first in ileum or blood. Patients with graft-donor T cell macrochimerism had high graft-versus-host to host-versus-graft clonal ratios in allografts.

On this clone itself: Its antigen is not known.

Clones were sequenced by immunoSEQ multiplex PCR, and TCRdb holds only the in-frame ones, with some missing. Counted here are fewer than 65,000 clones, about 89% occurring once; the ten biggest clones make up approximately 0.6%. The specimen comprised unstimulated CD4+ T cells sorted from spleen or lymph node cells, sampled before transplant. The clonotype was recovered from a human donor who was the organ donor for an intestinal transplant.

The CDR3 sequence: CASSLSPSTDTQYF. The DNA of the CDR3 is TGTGCCAGCAGTTTGAGCCCTAGCACAGATACGCAGTATTTT. The genes are TRBV28 and TRBJ2-3; D not certain. The germline CDR1 and CDR2 sequences are MDHEN and SYDVKM. CDR3 length: 14 residues. V lost 3 bases and J lost 0, with 7 bases in between.